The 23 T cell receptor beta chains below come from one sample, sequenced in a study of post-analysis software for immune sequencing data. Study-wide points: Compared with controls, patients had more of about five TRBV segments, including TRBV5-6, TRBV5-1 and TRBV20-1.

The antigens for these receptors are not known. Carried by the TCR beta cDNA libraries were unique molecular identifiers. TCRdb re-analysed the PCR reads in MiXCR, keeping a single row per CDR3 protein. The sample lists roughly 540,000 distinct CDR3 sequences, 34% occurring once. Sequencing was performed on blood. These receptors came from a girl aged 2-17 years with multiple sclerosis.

The CDR3: CASSQRTSGVSYF. Here the CDR3 DNA reads TGTGCCAGCAGCCAACGGACTAGCGGCGTGTCGTACTTC. The V and J genes are TRBV3-1 and TRBJ2-4; 10 bases are shared with TRBD2. CDR3 length: 13 residues. Germline loops: CDR1 LGHDT, CDR2 YNNKEL (reference sequence). Germline trimming cut 2 bases from V and 15 bases from J; bases unmatched to any gene: 7. Variable domain in full (rest from reference TRBV3-1 and TRBJ2-4): DTAVSQTPKYLVTQMGNDKSIKCEQNLGHDTMYWYKQDSKKFLKIMFSYNNKELIINETVPNRFSPKSPDKAHLNLHINSLELGDSAVYFCASSQRTSGVSYFGAGTRLSVL.

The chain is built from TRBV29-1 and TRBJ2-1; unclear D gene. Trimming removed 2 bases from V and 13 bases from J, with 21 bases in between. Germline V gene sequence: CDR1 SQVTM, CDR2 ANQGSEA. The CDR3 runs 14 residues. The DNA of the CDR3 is TGCAGCGTTGAAAGACCATTCAACCAAGAGACCCAGTTCTTC. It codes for CSVERPFNQETQFF.

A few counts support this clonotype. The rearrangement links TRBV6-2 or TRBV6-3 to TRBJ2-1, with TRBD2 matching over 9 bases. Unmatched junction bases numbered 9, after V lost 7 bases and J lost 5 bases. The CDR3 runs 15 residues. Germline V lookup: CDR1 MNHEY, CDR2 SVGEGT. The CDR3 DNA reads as TGTGCCAGCACCCTTGCGGGGGGGCGAAACAATGAGCAGTTCTTC. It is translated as CASTLAGGRNNEQFF.

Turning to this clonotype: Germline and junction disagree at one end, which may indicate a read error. The CDR3 coding sequence is TGTGCCGGCTCACCTAGACAAAATGGGGAGACCCAGTACTTC. It yields the protein CAGSPRQNGETQYF. This chain connects TRBV18 to TRBJ2-7; D unclear. TRBJ2-5 explains the end of the DNA better; the J call may be wrong. CDR1 KGHSH and CDR2 LQKENI come from the germline V gene. This CDR3 is built from 14 residues.

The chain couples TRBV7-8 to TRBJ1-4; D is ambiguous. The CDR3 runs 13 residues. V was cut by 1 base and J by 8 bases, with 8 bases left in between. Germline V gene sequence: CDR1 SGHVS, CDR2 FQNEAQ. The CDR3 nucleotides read TGTGCCAGCAGCTTAGACGTTTGGGAAAAACTGTTTTTT. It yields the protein CASSLDVWEKLFF.

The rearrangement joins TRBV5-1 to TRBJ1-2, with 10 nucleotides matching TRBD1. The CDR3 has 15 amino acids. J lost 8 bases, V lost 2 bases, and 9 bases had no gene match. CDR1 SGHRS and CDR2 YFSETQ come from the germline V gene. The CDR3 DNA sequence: TGCGCCAGCAGCTTAAGTAGACAGGGGGCCTGGGGCTACACCTTC. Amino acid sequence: CASSLSRQGAWGYTF.

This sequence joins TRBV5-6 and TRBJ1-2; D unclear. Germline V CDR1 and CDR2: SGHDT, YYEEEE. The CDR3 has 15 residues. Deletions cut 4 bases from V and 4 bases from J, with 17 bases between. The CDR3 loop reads CASSPNESGGYGYTF. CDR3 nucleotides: TGTGCCAGCAGCCCTAATGAATCGGGAGGCTATGGCTACACCTTC. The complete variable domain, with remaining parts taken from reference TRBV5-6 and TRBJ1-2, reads DAGVTQSPTHLIKTRGQQVTLRCSPKSGHDTVSWYQQALGQGPQFIFQYYEEEERQRGNFPDRFSGHQFPNYSSELNVNALLLGDSALYLCASSPNESGGYGYTFGSGTRLTVV.

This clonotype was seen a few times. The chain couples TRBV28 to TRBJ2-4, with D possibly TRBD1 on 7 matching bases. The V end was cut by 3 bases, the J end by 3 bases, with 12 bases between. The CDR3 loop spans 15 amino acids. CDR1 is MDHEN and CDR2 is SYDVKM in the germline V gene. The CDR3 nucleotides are TGTGCCAGCAGTTTGGAGGGGGCGGGCAAAAACATTCAGTACTTC. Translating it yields CASSLEGAGKNIQYF.

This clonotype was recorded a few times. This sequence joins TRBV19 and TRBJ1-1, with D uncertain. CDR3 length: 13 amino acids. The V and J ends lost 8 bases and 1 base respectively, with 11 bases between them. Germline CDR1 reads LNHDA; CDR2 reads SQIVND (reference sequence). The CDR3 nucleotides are TGTGCCAGTTCCCGGACTGCGAACACTGAAGCTTTCTTT. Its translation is CASSRTANTEAFF. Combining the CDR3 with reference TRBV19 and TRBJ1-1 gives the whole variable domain DGGITQSPKYLFRKEGQNVTLSCEQNLNHDAMYWYRQDPGQGLRLIYYSQIVNDFQKGDIAEGYSVSREKKESFPLTVTSAQKNPTAFYLCASSRTANTEAFFGQGTRLTVV.

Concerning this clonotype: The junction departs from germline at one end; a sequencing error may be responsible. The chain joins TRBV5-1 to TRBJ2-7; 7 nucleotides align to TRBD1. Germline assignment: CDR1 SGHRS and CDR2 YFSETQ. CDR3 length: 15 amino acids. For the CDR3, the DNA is TGCGCCAGCAGCTTGGATGAGGGGGCCTCCTCCGAGCAGTACTTC. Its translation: CASSLDEGASSEQYF.

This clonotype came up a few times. The CDR3, as DNA: TGTGCCAGCTCACCGGGACCAAAACGAGAGACCCAGTACTTC. It specifies CASSPGPKRETQYF. The chain has TRBV18 and TRBJ2-5; D is possibly TRBD1 or TRBD2 (5 bases each). CDR1 and CDR2 from the germline V gene are KGHSH and LQKENI. CDR3 length equals 14 residues. V was trimmed by 3 bases and J by 4 bases, leaving 12 bases between them. Combining the CDR3 with reference TRBV18 and TRBJ2-5 gives the whole variable domain NAGVMQNPRHLVRRRGQEARLRCSPMKGHSHVYWYRQLPEEGLKFMVYLQKENIIDESGMPKERFSAEFPKEGPSILRIQQVVRGDSAAYFCASSPGPKRETQYFGPGTRLLVL.

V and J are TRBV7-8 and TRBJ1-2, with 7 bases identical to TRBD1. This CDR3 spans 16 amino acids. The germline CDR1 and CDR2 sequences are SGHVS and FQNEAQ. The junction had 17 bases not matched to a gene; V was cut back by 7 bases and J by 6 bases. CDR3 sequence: CASTDMRRGLLDGYTF. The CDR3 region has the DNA TGTGCCAGCACCGACATGAGGAGGGGGCTTCTGGATGGCTACACCTTC.

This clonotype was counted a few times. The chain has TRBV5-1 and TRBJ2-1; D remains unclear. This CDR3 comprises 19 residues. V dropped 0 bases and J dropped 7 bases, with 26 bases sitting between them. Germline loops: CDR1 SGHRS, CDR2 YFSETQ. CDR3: CASSLAWKTRAHPTNEQFF. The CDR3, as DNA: TGCGCCAGCAGCTTGGCCTGGAAGACAAGGGCCCATCCTACAAATGAGCAGTTCTTC. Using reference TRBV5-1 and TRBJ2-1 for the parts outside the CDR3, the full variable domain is KAGVTQTPRYLIKTRGQQVTLSCSPISGHRSVSWYQQTPGQGLQFLFEYFSETQRNKGNFPGRFSGRQFSNSRSEMNVSTLELGDSALYLCASSLAWKTRAHPTNEQFFGPGTRLTVL.

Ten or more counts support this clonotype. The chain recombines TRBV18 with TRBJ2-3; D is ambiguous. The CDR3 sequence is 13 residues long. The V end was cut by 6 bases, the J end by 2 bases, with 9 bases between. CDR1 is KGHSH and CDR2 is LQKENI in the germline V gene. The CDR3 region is CASSDEVTDTQYF. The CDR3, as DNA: TGTGCCAGCTCGGACGAAGTCACAGATACGCAGTATTTT.

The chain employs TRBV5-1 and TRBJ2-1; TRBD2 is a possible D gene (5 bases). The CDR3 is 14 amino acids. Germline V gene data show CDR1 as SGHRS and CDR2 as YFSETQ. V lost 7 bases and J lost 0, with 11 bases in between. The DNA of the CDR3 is TGCGCCAGCTCCACTGGGAGCTCCTACAATGAGCAGTTCTTC. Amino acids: CASSTGSSYNEQFF. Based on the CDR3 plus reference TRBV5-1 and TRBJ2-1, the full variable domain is KAGVTQTPRYLIKTRGQQVTLSCSPISGHRSVSWYQQTPGQGLQFLFEYFSETQRNKGNFPGRFSGRQFSNSRSEMNVSTLELGDSALYLCASSTGSSYNEQFFGPGTRLTVL.

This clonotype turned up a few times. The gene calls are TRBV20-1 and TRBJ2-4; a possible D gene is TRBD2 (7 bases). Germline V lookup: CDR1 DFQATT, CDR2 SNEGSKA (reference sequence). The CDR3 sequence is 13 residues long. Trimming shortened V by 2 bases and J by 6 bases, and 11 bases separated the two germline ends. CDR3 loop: CSARSGGGNIQYF. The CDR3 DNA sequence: TGCAGTGCTAGATCGGGGGGCGGAAACATTCAGTACTTC.

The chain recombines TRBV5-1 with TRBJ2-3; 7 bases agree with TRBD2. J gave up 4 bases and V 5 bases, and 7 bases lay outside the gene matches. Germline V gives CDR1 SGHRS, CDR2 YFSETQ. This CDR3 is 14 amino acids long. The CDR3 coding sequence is TGCGCCAGCAGTGAAGGACTAGTTTCAGATACGCAGTATTTT. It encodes CASSEGLVSDTQYF. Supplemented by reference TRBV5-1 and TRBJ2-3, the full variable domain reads KAGVTQTPRYLIKTRGQQVTLSCSPISGHRSVSWYQQTPGQGLQFLFEYFSETQRNKGNFPGRFSGRQFSNSRSEMNVSTLELGDSALYLCASSEGLVSDTQYFGPGTRLTVL.

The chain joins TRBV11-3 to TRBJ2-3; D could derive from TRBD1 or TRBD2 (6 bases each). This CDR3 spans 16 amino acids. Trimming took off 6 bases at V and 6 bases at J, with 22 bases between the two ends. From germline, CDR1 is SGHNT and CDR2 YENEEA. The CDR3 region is CASSSGAGLEGDTQYF. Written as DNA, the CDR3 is TGTGCCAGCAGTTCGGGGGCAGGGCTTGAGGGGGATACGCAGTATTTT.

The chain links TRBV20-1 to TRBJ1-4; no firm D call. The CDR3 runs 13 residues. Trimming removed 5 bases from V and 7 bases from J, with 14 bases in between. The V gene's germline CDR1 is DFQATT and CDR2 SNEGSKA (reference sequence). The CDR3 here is CSACTTGVEKLFF. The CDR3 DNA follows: TGCAGTGCTTGTACCACGGGCGTTGAAAAACTGTTTTTT.

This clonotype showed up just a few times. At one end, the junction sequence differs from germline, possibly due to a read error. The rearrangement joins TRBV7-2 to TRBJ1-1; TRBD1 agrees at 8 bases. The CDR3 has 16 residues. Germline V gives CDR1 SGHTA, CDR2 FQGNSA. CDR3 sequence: CASSYSWTGLKTEAFF. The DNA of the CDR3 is TGTGCCAGCAGCTACTCCTGGACAGGGTTGAAGACTGAAGCTTTCTTT.

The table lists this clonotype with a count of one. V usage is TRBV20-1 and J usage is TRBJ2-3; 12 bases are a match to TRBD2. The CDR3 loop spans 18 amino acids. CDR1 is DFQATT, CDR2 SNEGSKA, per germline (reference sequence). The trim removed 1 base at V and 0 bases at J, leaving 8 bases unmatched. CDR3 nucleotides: TGCAGTGCTAGAGGATCGCTCGGGACTAGCGGGAGCACAGATACGCAGTATTTT. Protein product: CSARGSLGTSGSTDTQYF.

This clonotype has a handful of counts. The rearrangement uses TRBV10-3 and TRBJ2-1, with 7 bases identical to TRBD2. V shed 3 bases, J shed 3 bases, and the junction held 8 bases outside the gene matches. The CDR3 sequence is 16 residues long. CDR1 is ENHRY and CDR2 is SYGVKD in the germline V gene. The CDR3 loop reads CAISEQWDYRYNEQFF. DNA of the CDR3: TGTGCCATCAGTGAACAATGGGACTACCGCTACAATGAGCAGTTCTTC.

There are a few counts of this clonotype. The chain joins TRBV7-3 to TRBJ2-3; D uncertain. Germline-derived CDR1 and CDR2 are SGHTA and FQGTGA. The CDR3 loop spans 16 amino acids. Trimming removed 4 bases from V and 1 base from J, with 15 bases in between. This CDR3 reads CASSSLTFRGTDTQYF. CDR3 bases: TGTGCCAGCAGCTCCTTGACATTTCGTGGCACAGATACGCAGTATTTT.